A selection of T cell receptor beta chains follows, all from one sample in a study of shared clonotypes between healthy human individuals. The repertoire was sequenced with immunoSEQ multiplex PCR; TCRdb's copy has only in-frame clones and lacks some. The sample records more than 550,000 clones, around 91% being singletons. The specimen sequenced was memory CD8+ T cells from PBMCs. These TCRs come from a man aged 18 to 35 in good health. Some clones in this sample may be carry-over from other donors' samples. CDR3s include the opening cysteine and the closing phenylalanine or tryptophan. D genes are given only for firm matches. Clone size is shown for a subset of rows, as once, few, many or a class of expanded clone.

J | D | size | V | length | CDR3 | DNA
TRBJ1-1 | . | . | TRBV7-6 | 16 | CASSPDPGGMNTEAFF | TGTGCCAGCAGCCCAGACCCGGGGGGCATGAACACTGAAGCTTTCTTT
TRBJ2-7 | TRBD2 | once | TRBV6-5 | 15 | CASRPTSGSTHEQYF | TGTGCCAGCAGACCCACTAGCGGGAGCACCCACGAGCAGTACTTC
TRBJ2-1 | . | . | TRBV25-1 | 12 | CASRPGGREQFF | TGTGCCAGCAGACCTGGGGGTCGGGAGCAGTTCTTC
TRBJ1-2 | . | once | TRBV9 | 13 | CASSVPGPQGYTF | TGTGCCAGCAGCGTTCCGGGCCCTCAGGGCTACACCTTC
TRBJ2-1 | . | . | TRBV27 | 13 | CASSSAHYNEQFF | TGTGCCAGCAGTTCCGCCCACTACAATGAGCAGTTCTTC
TRBJ2-7 | . | . | TRBV19 | 14 | CASSIGPAGYEQYF | TGTGCCAGTAGTATAGGTCCGGCGGGCTACGAGCAGTACTTC
TRBJ1-1 | . | . | TRBV4-1 | 15 | CASSQVAGAGFVAFF | TGCGCCAGCAGCCAAGTTGCAGGGGCGGGTTTCGTAGCTTTCTTT
TRBJ1-1 | . | . | TRBV5-5 | 12 | CASSLRGTEAFF | TGTGCCAGCAGCTTGAGGGGCACTGAAGCTTTCTTT
TRBJ2-7 | TRBD1 | . | TRBV27 | 16 | CASRLEDRVGRGEQYF | TGTGCCAGCAGATTAGAAGACAGGGTGGGCCGGGGCGAGCAGTACTTC
TRBJ2-7 | . | . | TRBV2 | 13 | CASSYLLHYEQYF | TGTGCCAGCAGCTACCTCCTCCACTACGAGCAGTACTTC
TRBJ2-7 | . | . | TRBV10-1 | 15 | CASSALDGYSYEQYF | TGCGCCAGCAGCGCCCTGGACGGTTACTCCTACGAGCAGTACTTC
TRBJ1-1 | TRBD1 | . | TRBV27 | 14 | CASSIRQGGTEAFF | TGTGCCAGCAGTATAAGACAGGGGGGCACTGAAGCTTTCTTT
TRBJ1-4 | . | once | TRBV29-1 | 13 | CVFVDATNEKLFF | TGCGTCTTTGTTGATGCAACTAATGAAAAACTGTTTTTT
TRBJ1-1 | . | . | TRBV11-2 | 13 | CASSSWENTEAFF | TGTGCCAGCAGCTCCTGGGAGAACACTGAAGCTTTCTTT
TRBJ2-1 | TRBD2 | . | TRBV7-9 | 16 | CASSPLLAEGYNEQFF | TGTGCCAGCAGCCCCCTACTAGCGGAGGGCTACAATGAGCAGTTCTTC
TRBJ2-7 | . | . | TRBV28 | 15 | CASRLGQDISYEQYF | TGTGCCAGCAGACTTGGACAAGACATTTCCTACGAGCAGTACTTC
TRBJ1-5 | . | . | TRBV28 | 14 | CASSYLSGNQPQHF | TGTGCCAGCAGTTATCTCAGTGGTAATCAGCCCCAGCATTTT
TRBJ2-4 | . | . | TRBV13 | 12 | CASSLGRNIQYF | TGTGCCAGCAGCTTAGGCAGGAACATTCAGTACTTC
TRBJ2-1 | TRBD2 | . | TRBV5-1 | 17 | CASSLESGRISYNEQFF | TGCGCCAGCAGCTTGGAGAGCGGGAGGATCTCCTACAATGAGCAGTTCTTC
TRBJ2-3 | . | . | TRBV7-9 | 14 | CASSLGGRADTQYF | TGTGCCAGCAGCCTAGGTGGTAGGGCAGATACGCAGTATTTT
TRBJ1-1 | . | . | TRBV7-9 | 13 | CASTPGGSTEAFF | TGTGCCAGCACCCCCGGTGGGAGTACTGAAGCTTTCTTT
TRBJ2-7 | TRBD2 | once | TRBV28 | 15 | CASRKLAGVTYEQYF | TGTGCCAGCAGAAAGCTAGCGGGAGTAACATACGAGCAGTACTTC
TRBJ1-1 | TRBD1 | . | TRBV5-1 | 17 | CASSAGPYRGMDTEAFF | TGCGCCAGCAGCGCCGGCCCATACAGGGGCATGGACACTGAAGCTTTCTTT
TRBJ1-1 | . | . | TRBV11-2 | 14 | CASSLDSGNTEAFF | TGTGCCAGCAGCTTAGATTCCGGAAACACTGAAGCTTTCTTT
TRBJ2-1 | TRBD2 | . | TRBV5-1 | 15 | CASSLTSGPYNEQFF | TGCGCCAGCAGCTTAACTAGCGGTCCTTACAATGAGCAGTTCTTC
TRBJ2-7 | . | . | TRBV10-3 | 14 | CAISDRDTQYEQYF | TGTGCCATCAGTGATCGGGACACACAATACGAGCAGTACTTC
TRBJ2-7 | . | . | TRBV30 | 12 | CAWSPGFYEQYF | TGTGCCTGGAGTCCAGGGTTCTACGAGCAGTACTTC
TRBJ1-5 | . | . | TRBV6-1 | 15 | CASSDLKGFDQPQHF | TGTGCCAGCAGTGATTTAAAGGGGTTCGATCAGCCCCAGCATTTT
TRBJ1-1 | . | . | TRBV21-1 | 14 | CASTPNRAGTEAFF | TGTGCCAGCACCCCAAACAGGGCCGGCACTGAAGCTTTCTTT
TRBJ1-2 | . | . | TRBV28 | 15 | CASSTPREGGGGYTF | TGTGCCAGCAGCACCCCGCGAGAGGGCGGGGGTGGCTACACCTTC
TRBJ1-2 | TRBD1 | few | TRBV2 | 15 | CASSEGPGQNYGYTF | TGTGCCAGCAGTGAAGGACCGGGACAGAACTATGGCTACACCTTC
TRBJ2-1 | . | . | TRBV6-5 | 13 | CASRDESPGVQFF | TGTGCCAGCAGGGACGAATCCCCGGGGGTGCAGTTCTTC
TRBJ1-1 | . | few | TRBV5-1 | 12 | CASSGGHTEAFF | TGCGCCAGCAGCGGAGGGCACACTGAAGCTTTCTTT
TRBJ2-1 | TRBD2 | once | TRBV6-6 | 14 | CASSPPGLYNEQFF | TGTGCCAGCAGTCCACCGGGACTATACAATGAGCAGTTCTTC
TRBJ2-7 | TRBD1 | . | TRBV5-8 | 15 | CASQLTGTGDHEQYF | TGTGCCAGCCAACTGACCGGGACAGGGGACCACGAGCAGTACTTC
TRBJ2-3 | . | many | TRBV7-2 | 15 | CASSLAVFPADTQYF | TGTGCCAGCAGCTTAGCCGTCTTCCCAGCCGATACGCAGTATTTT
TRBJ2-5 | TRBD1 | once | TRBV27 | 17 | CASTTTGTALIWETQYF | TGTGCCAGCACCACCACCGGGACAGCGCTAATTTGGGAGACCCAGTACTTC
TRBJ2-7 | . | . | TRBV5-4 | 14 | CASSLAPGSYEQYF | TGTGCCAGCAGCTTGGCACCTGGCTCCTACGAGCAGTACTTC
TRBJ1-4 | . | . | TRBV15 | 12 | CATSAGGEKLFF | TGTGCCACCAGCGCGGGGGGGGAAAAACTGTTTTTT
TRBJ2-7 | TRBD1 | . | TRBV10-3 | 15 | CAISLSRDRAYEQYF | TGTGCCATCAGTCTCAGCCGGGACAGAGCCTACGAGCAGTACTTC
TRBJ2-7 | . | . | TRBV4-2 | 16 | CASSQEAPGAPTEQYF | TGTGCCAGCAGCCAAGAGGCCCCGGGAGCCCCAACCGAGCAGTACTTC
TRBJ2-1 | TRBD2 | . | TRBV7-2 | 17 | CASSRPSGSLSYNEQFF | TGTGCCAGCAGCAGACCTAGCGGGAGTCTCTCCTACAATGAGCAGTTCTTC
TRBJ2-1 | . | . | TRBV5-4 | 14 | CASSLWGDGNEQFF | TGTGCCAGCAGCTTGTGGGGGGACGGGAATGAGCAGTTCTTC